This TCR beta chain was obtained from a study of Graves' ophthalmopathy and Graves' hyperthyroidism. Across the study: Sampling took place at initial diagnosis, with peripheral blood obtained before any treatment.

This clonotype was seen repeatedly, ten times or more. Germline V gene data show CDR1 as ENHRY and CDR2 as SYGVKD. The V gene lost 5 bases and the J gene lost 3 bases, with 22 bases spanning the gap. The CDR3 covers 18 residues. Hyperthyroidism was new, under 2 months, in patients aged 18 to 65. Additional autoimmune diseases, uncontrolled infections, pregnancy or lactation disqualified patients. Fresh peripheral blood (more than 9 ml) yielded the PBMCs. Scientists amplified the TCR beta CDR3 regions from RNA transcripts. HTBI-primed first-round RT-PCR preceded second-round multiplex PCR. Via MiXCR, TCRdb re-called the multiplex PCR reads, giving one row per CDR3 protein. The sample has roughly 410,000 distinct CDR3 sequences, 15% to 19% seen once; the top ten hold roughly 7%.

The receptor's source is a woman aged 18 to 35 with stable Graves' hyperthyroidism. The source material was peripheral blood. This chain connects TRBV10-3 to TRBJ2-2; D is possibly TRBD1 (6 bases). The CDR3 region has the DNA TGTGCCATCAGTCCTTGGACAGTAGGCTCTGAGGACACCGGGGAGCTGTTTTTT. The encoded protein is CAISPWTVGSEDTGELFF.